The next 19 T cell receptor beta chains were all read from a single sample in a study of blood T cell repertoires in COVID-19. Here immunoSEQ multiplex PCR was the method, and the copy in TCRdb shows in-frame clones only, minus some. The sample lists 200,000 or so clones; roughly 80% were seen once. The specimen sequenced was PBMCs or T cells enriched from blood (not recorded which). The receptors were sampled from a man aged 40-50 years who had recovered from COVID-19.

DNA for the CDR3: TGTGCCAGCAGCTTTGTAGGGGACAATGAGCAGTTCTTC. As protein: CASSFVGDNEQFF. The chain employs TRBV5-4 and TRBJ2-1; perhaps TRBD1 as D (5 bases). V was clipped by 2 bases and J by 5 bases, with 8 bases between them. The CDR3 has 13 residues. The germline gives CDR1 SGHNT, CDR2 YYREEE (reference sequence).

J is TRBJ1-1 and V is TRBV28; 7 bases align to TRBD1. With V trimmed by 4 bases and J by 1 base, 6 bases remained unmatched. CDR3 length: 15 amino acids. Germline CDR1 MDHEN, CDR2 SYDVKM. The CDR3 coding sequence is TGTGCCAGCAGTTCGTACAGGGGAGGGAACACTGAAGCTTTCTTT. Its protein is CASSSYRGGNTEAFF.

V usage is TRBV7-2 and J usage is TRBJ2-7; a possible D gene is TRBD1 (6 bases). CDR1 and CDR2 from the germline V gene are SGHTA and FQGNSA. The CDR3 has 12 amino acids. V lost 5 bases and J lost 7, with 12 bases in between. CDR3 in amino acids: CASSRVQGEQYF. The CDR3 DNA sequence: TGTGCCAGCAGCAGAGTGCAGGGGGAGCAGTACTTC.

The CDR3 is CASRTSWSETQYF. CDR3 nucleotide sequence: TGTGCCAGCCGGACTAGCTGGTCGGAGACCCAGTACTTC. V is TRBV6-5 and J is TRBJ2-5; the match to TRBD2 covers 8 bases. Germline-derived CDR1 and CDR2 are MNHEY and SVGAGI. Germline trimming cut 8 bases from V and 5 bases from J; bases unmatched to any gene: 7. This CDR3 has 13 amino acids.

This clone was seen more than once but under ten times. V and J are TRBV5-6 and TRBJ2-3; D remains ambiguous. Germline V gene sequence: CDR1 SGHDT, CDR2 YYEEEE. This CDR3 comprises 12 residues. Trimming left V 1 base short and J 7 bases short, with 7 bases between. The CDR3 sequence is CASSLIENTQYF. CDR3 coding DNA: TGTGCCAGCAGCTTGATAGAAAATACGCAGTATTTT.

The chain combines TRBV11-1 with TRBJ1-1, with D perhaps TRBD1 (6 bases). CDR3 length: 13 amino acids. Germline CDR1 and CDR2: SGHAT and FQDESV (reference sequence). V was cut by 2 bases and J by 5 bases, with 9 bases left in between. Here the CDR3 reads CASSLYRETEAFF. CDR3 sequence (DNA): TGTGCCAGCAGCTTATACAGGGAGACTGAAGCTTTCTTT.

Only one count was recorded for this clone. The chain has TRBV28 and TRBJ1-2; D gene uncertain. Trimming left V 3 bases short and J 4 bases short, with 6 bases between. CDR1 and CDR2 (germline): MDHEN, SYDVKM. The CDR3 runs 12 residues. DNA of the CDR3: TGTGCCAGCAGTTTTTCCTCCTATGGCTACACCTTC. This sequence encodes CASSFSSYGYTF.

This chain connects TRBV12-3 or TRBV12-4 to TRBJ2-3, with TRBD2 identical over 7 bases. CDR3 length equals 12 residues. With 5 bases clipped from V and 11 bases from J, the junction kept 7 bases outside the gene matches. This CDR3 is CASSTSAGQQYF. For the CDR3, the DNA is TGTGCCAGCAGTACTAGCGCGGGGCAGCAGTATTTT.

This clone was detected only a few times. The rearrangement joins TRBV7-2 to TRBJ2-1, with TRBD1 matching 7 bases. The CDR3 has 16 residues. The junction had 3 bases not matched to a gene; V was cut back by 1 base and J by 0 bases. Germline CDR1 SGHTA, CDR2 FQGNSA. The CDR3: CASSLVGTASYNEQFF. The CDR3 coding sequence is TGTGCCAGCAGCTTAGTAGGGACAGCCTCCTACAATGAGCAGTTCTTC.

The chain is built from TRBV29-1 and TRBJ2-5; 8 bases match TRBD2. The CDR3 is 16 amino acids. From germline, CDR1 is SQVTM and CDR2 ANQGSEA. V dropped 0 bases and J dropped 0; count of bases not matched to a gene: 6. CDR3: CSVEDPQRGYQETQYF. The CDR3 bases are TGCAGCGTTGAAGATCCCCAGCGGGGGTACCAAGAGACCCAGTACTTC.

This clone was seen once. V gene TRBV5-1 combines with J gene TRBJ2-7; 8 bases map to TRBD2. CDR1 is SGHRS and CDR2 is YFSETQ in the germline V gene. The CDR3 extends over 14 amino acids. V trimming: 7 bases; J trimming: 0 bases; junction bases outside the gene matches: 6. The CDR3 sequence: CASRELAGSYEQYF. As DNA, the CDR3 is TGCGCCAGCCGAGAGCTAGCGGGCTCCTACGAGCAGTACTTC.

This clone was observed a single time. V is TRBV7-2 and J is TRBJ2-1, with 14 nucleotides matching TRBD2. Germline CDR1 is SGHTA and CDR2 is FQGNSA. The CDR3 extends over 18 amino acids. The V gene end was trimmed by 5 bases and the J gene end by 0 bases; junction bases not matched to a gene: 6. The DNA for the CDR3 is TGTGCCAGCAGCCGGGGACTAGCGGGGGCCTCCTCCTACAATGAGCAGTTCTTC. Its translation is CASSRGLAGASSYNEQFF.

The chain has TRBV15 and TRBJ2-7; 7 bases align to TRBD1. V shed 3 bases, J shed 1 base, and the junction held 12 bases outside the gene matches. The CDR3 spans 17 residues. CDR1 is LNHNV, CDR2 YYDKDF, per germline (reference sequence). CDR3 DNA: TGTGCCACCAGCAGTACCGTGACAGGGATAGATTCCTACGAGCAGTACTTC. It is translated as CATSSTVTGIDSYEQYF.

The rearrangement uses TRBV18 and TRBJ2-1; D might be TRBD2 (6 bases). Trimming removed 0 bases from V and 7 bases from J, with 16 bases in between. Germline V gene data show CDR1 as KGHSH and CDR2 as LQKENI. The CDR3 loop spans 16 amino acids. Here the CDR3 reads CASSPPMGGKGNEQFF. DNA of the CDR3: TGTGCCAGCTCACCACCGATGGGGGGTAAGGGAAATGAGCAGTTCTTC. The full variable domain, rest sourced from reference TRBV18 and TRBJ2-1, is NAGVMQNPRHLVRRRGQEARLRCSPMKGHSHVYWYRQLPEEGLKFMVYLQKENIIDESGMPKERFSAEFPKEGPSILRIQQVVRGDSAAYFCASSPPMGGKGNEQFFGPGTRLTVL.

The gene calls are TRBV5-5 and TRBJ1-1, with D possibly being TRBD1 (5 bases). Germline V gene lookup returns CDR1 SGHKS and CDR2 YYEKEE (reference sequence). Deletions cut 0 bases from V and 3 bases from J, with 15 bases between. This CDR3 has 16 amino acids. The CDR3 coding sequence is TGTGCCAGCAGCTTGGCGGGGTGGGGACTATACACTGAAGCTTTCTTT. It translates to CASSLAGWGLYTEAFF.

The chain carries TRBV3-1 (or the pseudogene TRBV3-2) and TRBJ1-6, with a tentative D call TRBD1 (5 bases). CDR3 size: 16 residues. Trimming removed 6 bases from V and 8 bases from J, with 20 bases in between. Germline lookup yields CDR1 LGHDT and CDR2 YNNKEL (reference sequence). This CDR3 reads CASRGRSRAIDSPLHF. The CDR3, as DNA: TGTGCCAGCAGAGGTCGGAGCAGGGCGATAGATTCACCCCTCCACTTT.

This clone was counted once. The rearrangement uses TRBV3-1 (or the pseudogene TRBV3-2) and TRBJ1-5; maybe TRBD1 (6 bases). Germline CDR1 LGHDT, CDR2 YNNKEL (reference sequence). The length of the CDR3 is 15 residues. Trimming cost V 1 base and J 7 bases, with 14 bases left between them. CDR3 nucleotides: TGTGCCAGCAGCCAAGGGCAGGGGTTGGAGCAGCCCCAGCATTTT. Translation gives CASSQGQGLEQPQHF.

This clone appeared a single time. The J gene is TRBJ1-2, the V gene TRBV6-4; 9 bases map to TRBD1. The CDR3 runs to 13 residues. Trimming took 6 bases from V and 8 from J; bases not matched to a gene: 7. The germline V gene encodes CDR1 MRHNA and CDR2 SNTAGT. This CDR3 is CASRATGGGGYTF. For the CDR3, the DNA is TGTGCCAGCAGGGCGACAGGGGGAGGAGGCTACACCTTC.

The CDR3 coding sequence is TGTGCCACCAGTCCCCCAGGATCTATAAGCACAGATACGCAGTATTTT. Its protein product is CATSPPGSISTDTQYF. The J gene is TRBJ2-3, the V gene TRBV24-1; D remains ambiguous. The germline V and J ends were trimmed by 6 bases and 0 bases, with 15 bases remaining between them. This CDR3 is 16 amino acids long. Germline V lookup: CDR1 KGHDR, CDR2 SFDVKD.